The 16 T cell receptor beta chains presented below share a single source sample, sequenced in a study of CD8 T cells in Susac syndrome. Random hexamers primed reverse transcription of about 0.45 to 1 ug RNA. TCRdb called the immunoSEQ multiplex PCR reads again in MiXCR, with one record for every CDR3 protein. Among roughly 150,000 distinct CDR3 sequences listed, 94% were seen once. Sequences were obtained from CD8+ T cells from PBMCs. Receptors were obtained from a human donor with multiple sclerosis.

CDR3 coding DNA: TGTGCTAGTGCCTCCACCGGGGAGCTGTTTTTT. Translated: CASASTGELFF. The chain is built from TRBV12-5 and TRBJ2-2; D uncertain. V shed 7 bases and J shed 4 bases, with 4 bases lying between them. The CDR3 runs 11 residues. Germline V lookup: CDR1 LGHNT, CDR2 FRNRAP.

CDR3 sequence: CASSLDGGSTDTQYF. Here the CDR3 DNA reads TGCGCCAGCAGCTTGGACGGGGGGAGCACAGATACGCAGTATTTT. This sequence joins TRBV5-1 and TRBJ2-3; 7 nucleotides agree with TRBD2. Germline CDR1 SGHRS, CDR2 YFSETQ. The J segment lost 0 bases and the V segment lost 0 bases, leaving 1 base of the junction unmatched. There are 15 residues in the CDR3.

V gene TRBV2 combines with J gene TRBJ1-5, with 9 bases matching TRBD1. With V trimmed by 4 bases and J by 2 bases, 6 bases remained unmatched. CDR1 is SNHLY and CDR2 is FYNNEI in the germline V gene. This CDR3 spans 16 amino acids. CDR3 residues: CASSVGDRVGNQPQHF. The CDR3 DNA is TGTGCCAGCAGTGTAGGGGACAGGGTTGGCAATCAGCCCCAGCATTTT.

V usage is TRBV6-2 or TRBV6-3 and J usage is TRBJ2-7; weak D call: TRBD1 (6 bases). The CDR3 totals 15 residues. V lost 0 bases to trimming and J lost 3 bases, with 12 bases between them. The germline gives CDR1 MNHEY, CDR2 SVGEGT. CDR3 protein: CASSYSKVQGYEQYF. As DNA, the CDR3 is TGTGCCAGCAGTTACTCGAAGGTACAGGGCTACGAGCAGTACTTC.

This chain links TRBV6-2 or TRBV6-3 with TRBJ2-2; weak D call: TRBD1 (6 bases). The CDR3 runs 15 residues. Germline CDR1 is MNHEY and CDR2 is SVGEGT. The germline V and J ends were trimmed by 7 bases and 3 bases, with 15 bases remaining between them. The CDR3 coding sequence is TGTGCCAGCAAATCCGGACAGAAATACACCGGGGAGCTGTTTTTT. Translated: CASKSGQKYTGELFF.

The rearrangement links TRBV15 to TRBJ2-1; D unclear. Germline CDR1 reads LNHNV; CDR2 reads YYDKDF (reference sequence). V was clipped by 0 bases and J by 4 bases, with 7 bases between them. This CDR3 is 14 amino acids long. CDR3 region: CATSREDTYNEQFF. For the CDR3, the DNA is TGTGCCACCAGCAGAGAAGACACATACAATGAGCAGTTCTTC.

This sequence joins TRBV27 and TRBJ2-7, with 7 bases matching TRBD1. The length of the CDR3 is 15 residues. Germline trimming cut 5 bases from V and 3 bases from J; bases unmatched to any gene: 10. Germline V gene lookup returns CDR1 MNHEY and CDR2 SMNVEV (reference sequence). The CDR3 region is CASSPNRDSNYEQYF. In nucleotides, the CDR3 is TGTGCCAGCAGTCCGAATCGGGACAGTAACTACGAGCAGTACTTC.

The chain combines TRBV13 with TRBJ2-1, with TRBD1 as a possible D gene (6 bases). Looked up from germline, CDR1 is PRHDT and CDR2 is FYEKMQ (reference sequence). V was clipped by 6 bases and J by 8 bases, with 20 bases between them. The length of the CDR3 is 15 residues. The CDR3 DNA sequence: TGTGCCAGCAGTCTAGGGGGTTCGGTTGGTCATGAGCAGTTCTTC. Translating gives CASSLGGSVGHEQFF.

The V and J genes are TRBV20-1 and TRBJ1-4, with 7 bases fitting TRBD1. This CDR3 is 14 amino acids long. Germline V gene lookup returns CDR1 DFQATT and CDR2 SNEGSKA (reference sequence). V gave up 4 bases and J gave up 6 bases; unmatched junction bases: 8. The CDR3 nucleotides read TGCAGTGCTATCACCGGGACAGCCCATGAAAAACTGTTTTTT. This sequence encodes CSAITGTAHEKLFF.

Only a few counts were recorded for this clonotype. This chain joins TRBV30 and TRBJ2-1; D is ambiguous. Trimming left V 1 base short and J 0 bases short, with 4 bases between. The CDR3 is 13 residues long. Per germline, CDR1 GTSNPN and CDR2 SVGIG (reference sequence). CDR3 nucleotides: TGTGCCTGGAGTGGGTCCTCCTACAATGAGCAGTTCTTC. Translation: CAWSGSSYNEQFF.

This clonotype was observed a few times. The CDR3 coding sequence is TGTGCCAGCAGTGAAGCGAGGGGAAATGAGCAGTTCTTC. The encoded protein is CASSEARGNEQFF. The V call is TRBV2, the J call TRBJ2-1, with D possibly being TRBD1 or TRBD2 (5 bases each). The CDR3 consists of 13 residues. Germline CDR1 reads SNHLY; CDR2 reads FYNNEI. Between the trimmed V and J ends, which lost 0 bases and 7 bases, there was a span of 7 bases.

The rearrangement links TRBV3-1 to TRBJ1-1; weak D call: TRBD1 (5 bases). V lost 0 bases to trimming and J lost 11 bases, with 19 bases between them. Germline V gene lookup returns CDR1 LGHDT and CDR2 YNNKEL (reference sequence). The CDR3 length is 15 residues. The CDR3 DNA reads TGTGCCAGCAGCCAAGAGGGGAGGGGAGCCGGGATGGCTTTCTTT. Translating it yields CASSQEGRGAGMAFF.

This chain joins TRBV13 and TRBJ2-1, with 7 bases lining up with TRBD1. The V gene's germline CDR1 is PRHDT and CDR2 FYEKMQ (reference sequence). The CDR3 has 14 amino acids. V was pared by 3 bases and J by 4 bases, with 3 bases of the junction left unmatched. CDR3 in amino acids: CASSFGQAYNEQFF. The CDR3 DNA reads as TGTGCCAGCAGCTTTGGACAGGCTTACAATGAGCAGTTCTTC. Looking up the rest from reference TRBV13 and TRBJ2-1 gives the full variable domain: AAGVIQSPRHLIKEKRETATLKCYPIPRHDTVYWYQQGPGQDPQFLISFYEKMQSDKGSIPDRFSAQQFSDYHSELNMSSLELGDSALYFCASSFGQAYNEQFFGPGTRLTVL.

This CDR3 reads CATSRERQVDQPQHF. CDR3 coding DNA: TGTGCCACCAGCAGAGAGCGGCAGGTGGACCAGCCCCAGCATTTT. The rearrangement uses TRBV15 and TRBJ1-5; no clear D gene. Germline V gives CDR1 LNHNV, CDR2 YYDKDF (reference sequence). V was shortened by 0 bases and J by 7 bases, with 13 bases between the two germline ends. CDR3 length: 15 residues.

The rearrangement uses TRBV7-9 and TRBJ2-7, with 9 bases that match TRBD1. Germline CDR1 SEHNR, CDR2 FQNEAQ (reference sequence). The CDR3 sequence is 14 residues long. The ends lost 6 bases at V and 5 bases at J; junction bases unmatched: 8. The CDR3 DNA reads TGTGCCAGCAGACACGGGGGGACAGGGAACGAGCAGTACTTC. Protein product: CASRHGGTGNEQYF.

CDR3 nucleotides: TGTGCCAGCAGCTTCCCTATAACAGGGAACTATGGCTACACCTTC. Its translation: CASSFPITGNYGYTF. The chain couples TRBV7-9 to TRBJ1-2, with a possible D match to TRBD1 (6 bases). Germline V gene data show CDR1 as SEHNR and CDR2 as FQNEAQ (reference sequence). Trimming took off 3 bases at V and 2 bases at J, with 13 bases between the two ends. The CDR3 extends over 15 amino acids.